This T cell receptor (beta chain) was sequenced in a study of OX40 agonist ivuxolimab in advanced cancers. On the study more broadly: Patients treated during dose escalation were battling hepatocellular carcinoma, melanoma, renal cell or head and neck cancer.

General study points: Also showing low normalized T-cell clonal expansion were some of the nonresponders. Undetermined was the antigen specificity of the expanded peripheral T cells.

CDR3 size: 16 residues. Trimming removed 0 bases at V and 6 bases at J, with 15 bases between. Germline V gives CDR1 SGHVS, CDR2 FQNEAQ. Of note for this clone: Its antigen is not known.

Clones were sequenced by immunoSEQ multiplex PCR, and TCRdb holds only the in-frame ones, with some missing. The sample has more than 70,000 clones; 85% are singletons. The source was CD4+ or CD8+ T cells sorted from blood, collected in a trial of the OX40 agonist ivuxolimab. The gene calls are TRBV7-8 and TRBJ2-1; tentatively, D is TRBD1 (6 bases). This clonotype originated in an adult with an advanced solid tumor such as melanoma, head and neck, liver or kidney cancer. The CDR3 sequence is CASSLAGPTGLNEQFF. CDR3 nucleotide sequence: TGTGCCAGCAGCTTAGCGGGACCCACAGGGCTCAATGAGCAGTTCTTC.